This T cell receptor (beta chain) was retrieved from a study of human T cells and chemical hapten exposure. Turning to the study itself: The patients, most of them female, presented with alopecia areata, totalis or universalis.

The table lists this clonotype with a few counts. Its antigen is not known. General study results and limits: High-frequency TCRs, those above 1 in 1000, stayed the same after DPC sensitization.

As processed by the authors: Some 100,000 TCRs per sample was the median, with a range of about 20,000 to 690,600. From the RACE reads, TCRdb called clonotypes with MiXCR, one entry per CDR3 protein. The authors' filters were not applied to this entry. Of a few hundred thousand distinct CDR3 sequences listed, about 6% are singletons. The time point: patch test 2, 6 weeks after DPC sensitization. Treatment: therapeutic diphenylcyclopropenone sensitization with weekly scalp DPC. V was pared by 6 bases and J by 4 bases, with 8 bases of the junction left unmatched. Germline V gene data show CDR1 as SNHLY and CDR2 as FYNNEI. The CDR3 runs to 15 residues.

This sequence joins TRBV2 and TRBJ1-5; 8 bases are a match to TRBD1. The sequence derives from a woman aged 18-29 years with alopecia areata. Some clones in this sample may be carry-over from other donors' samples. Sequencing used whole blood, obtained in connection with sensitization to the hapten diphenylcyclopropenone (DPC). The CDR3 sequence is CASRFDRGPNQPQHF. CDR3 DNA sequence: TGTGCCAGCAGGTTCGACAGGGGACCGAATCAGCCCCAGCATTTT.